The 24 T cell receptor beta chains in this list originate from one sample, sequenced in a study of T-cell reconstitution after alpha-beta-depleted transplantation in children. Preparation of the TCRbeta library used unique molecular identifiers. MiXCR, applied by TCRdb to the PCR reads, yields one record per CDR3 protein. The data contain around 440,000 distinct CDR3 sequences, 15% to 20% of them singletons. Sequenced here: PBMCs, mostly from graft donor cells, sampled 360 days after TCRalphabeta/CD19-depleted stem cell transplant. The receptors originated from a boy younger than two who had a stem cell transplant for Wiskott-Aldrich syndrome, so the T cells may come from the graft donor.

The chain uses TRBV7-9 and TRBJ1-6, with D possibly TRBD1 on 6 matching bases. CDR1 and CDR2 from the germline V gene are SEHNR and FQNEAQ (reference sequence). The V end lost 0 bases, the J end lost 6 bases, and 21 bases lay between the germline ends. The CDR3 sequence is 19 residues long. The CDR3 coding sequence is TGTGCCAGCAGCTTAGCCTCCTGGACAGTGGAGTCGGGTAATTCACCCCTCCACTTT. Encoded protein: CASSLASWTVESGNSPLHF.

There are a few counts of this clonotype. V is TRBV28 and J is TRBJ1-5; D unresolved. The germline V gene encodes CDR1 MDHEN and CDR2 SYDVKM. The CDR3 has 15 residues. Trimming pared 6 bases from V and 9 bases from J, leaving 21 bases between. CDR3 sequence reads: CASREVFGGRRPQHF. DNA of the CDR3: TGTGCCAGCAGAGAAGTGTTCGGCGGGAGGAGGCCCCAGCATTTT.

There are a few counts of this clonotype. CDR3: CASSPSVELTKNIQYF. For the CDR3, the DNA is TGTGCCAGCAGCCCAAGTGTGGAACTGACCAAAAACATTCAGTACTTC. The chain recombines TRBV7-8 with TRBJ2-4; no firm D call. Per germline, CDR1 SGHVS and CDR2 FQNEAQ. V was shortened by 5 bases and J by 2 bases, with 16 bases between the two germline ends. CDR3 length: 16 amino acids.

V and J are TRBV27 and TRBJ2-3, with 12 bases aligning to TRBD1. Trimming at V came to 3 bases and at J to 4 bases, leaving 2 bases not matched to a gene. Germline CDR1 reads MNHEY; CDR2 reads SMNVEV (reference sequence). This CDR3 comprises 15 residues. CDR3 amino acids: CASSFGTGGADTQYF. DNA of the CDR3: TGTGCCAGCAGTTTCGGGACAGGGGGCGCAGATACGCAGTATTTT.

This clonotype has more than one count but fewer than ten. This chain uses TRBV12-3 or TRBV12-4 with TRBJ2-1; tentatively, D is TRBD2 (5 bases). CDR3 length: 11 residues. The ends were cut back, 5 bases at V and 13 bases at J, with 12 bases in the middle. The CDR3 sequence: CASSLLAGQFF. CDR3 nucleotides: TGTGCCAGCAGTCTCCTAGCTGGCCAGTTCTTC.

The table lists this clonotype with a few counts. This chain uses TRBV7-9 with TRBJ2-4; D unresolved. V was cut by 5 bases and J by 0 bases, with 17 bases left in between. Germline V gives CDR1 SEHNR, CDR2 FQNEAQ (reference sequence). The length of the CDR3 is 17 residues. This CDR3 is CASSTLPYALAKNIQYF. CDR3 bases: TGTGCCAGCAGCACACTCCCGTACGCACTAGCCAAAAACATTCAGTACTTC.

As regards this clonotype: Relative to the germline gene, one junction end is altered; a read error may explain this. This rearrangement joins TRBV9 to TRBJ2-1; D is tentatively TRBD1 or TRBD2 (6 bases each). CDR3 size: 16 residues. The germline gives CDR1 SGDLS, CDR2 YYNGEE. CDR3 nucleotide sequence: TGTGCCAGCAGCGTCGGACAGCTTGGGGGAACGGGACTTCTCATCTTC. Translating it yields CASSVGQLGGTGLLIF.

In its sample, this clonotype was seen a few times. This rearrangement joins TRBV7-2 to TRBJ2-7; D might be TRBD1 (6 bases). This CDR3 has 14 residues. V lost 1 base and J lost 4, with 11 bases in between. Looked up from germline, CDR1 is SGHTA and CDR2 is FQGNSA. The DNA of the CDR3 is TGTGCCAGCAGCTTAGTTCACAGGGCGTACGAGCAGTACTTC. Amino acids: CASSLVHRAYEQYF. Complete variable domain (other parts from reference TRBV7-2 and TRBJ2-7): GAGVSQSPSNKVTEKGKDVELRCDPISGHTALYWYRQSLGQGLEFLIYFQGNSAPDKSGLPSDRFSAERTGGSVSTLTIQRTQQEDSAVYLCASSLVHRAYEQYFGPGTRLTVT.

This clonotype was counted only a few times. The chain couples TRBV20-1 to TRBJ1-1; D call uncertain. This CDR3 comprises 11 residues. Trimming stripped 3 bases from V and 5 bases from J, with 7 bases between. Germline CDR1 reads DFQATT; CDR2 reads SNEGSKA (reference sequence). CDR3 residues: CSASKKTEAFF. Here the CDR3 DNA reads TGCAGTGCTAGTAAGAAGACTGAAGCTTTCTTT.

A few counts support this clonotype. V gene TRBV5-1 combines with J gene TRBJ2-7, with 12 bases matching TRBD2. The V segment lost 3 bases and the J segment 5 bases; nucleotides outside the gene matches: 3. The CDR3 loop spans 14 amino acids. From germline, CDR1 is SGHRS and CDR2 YFSETQ. CDR3: CASSSLAGGDEQYF. The CDR3 region has the DNA TGCGCCAGCAGCTCCCTAGCGGGGGGGGACGAGCAGTACTTC.

On this clonotype itself: The missing conserved phenylalanine or tryptophan at the end of this CDR3 makes a read error likely. This rearrangement joins TRBV6-2 or TRBV6-3 to TRBJ2-1; 12 nucleotides agree with TRBD1. The germline gives CDR1 MNHEY, CDR2 SVGEGT. This CDR3 contains 16 residues. With V trimmed by 0 bases and J by 11 bases, 8 bases remained unmatched. The CDR3 loop is CASSYSRDRGQVKQFL. The CDR3 region has the DNA TGTGCCAGCAGTTACTCCCGGGACAGGGGGCAAGTTAAGCAGTTCTTA.

This chain connects TRBV4-3 to TRBJ2-3; D ambiguous. This CDR3 has 13 residues. V was shortened by 1 base and J by 6 bases, with 8 bases between the two germline ends. Germline V gives CDR1 LGHNA, CDR2 YSLEER. The CDR3 reads CASSQVRWDTQYF. In DNA form, the CDR3 reads TGCGCCAGCAGCCAAGTCCGCTGGGATACGCAGTATTTT.

The chain links TRBV7-2 to TRBJ2-7, with D possibly TRBD2 on 5 matching bases. V was trimmed by 5 bases and J by 6 bases, leaving 17 bases between them. Per germline, CDR1 SGHTA and CDR2 FQGNSA. The CDR3 loop spans 14 amino acids. CDR3 loop: CASSLRGLAVEQYF. DNA for the CDR3: TGTGCCAGCAGCCTTCGTGGCCTAGCTGTCGAGCAGTACTTC.

This clonotype was detected many times. The rearrangement joins TRBV12-3 or TRBV12-4 to TRBJ2-7, with D possibly being TRBD2 (5 bases). The CDR3 has 11 amino acids. The chain's CDR3 is CGARATYEQYF. The CDR3 DNA reads as TGTGGCGCGCGGGCCACTTACGAGCAGTACTTC.

This clonotype was seen more than once but under ten times. This chain uses TRBV11-3 with TRBJ2-1; D is undetermined. The germline V gene encodes CDR1 SGHNT and CDR2 YENEEA. The germline V and J ends were trimmed by 5 bases and 7 bases, with 15 bases remaining between them. The CDR3 runs 14 residues. The CDR3: CASSRALLGNEQFF. CDR3 in DNA: TGTGCCAGCAGCCGAGCCCTTTTGGGGAATGAGCAGTTCTTC.

The V call is TRBV29-1, the J call TRBJ1-1; 7 bases map to TRBD1. This CDR3 is 15 amino acids long. J lost 4 bases, V lost 4 bases, and 12 bases had no gene match. CDR1 and CDR2 from the germline V gene are SQVTM and ANQGSEA. DNA for the CDR3: TGCAGCGTTGGGGGAGCAGGGGGATGGGGCACTGAAGCTTTCTTT. It encodes CSVGGAGGWGTEAFF.

This clonotype was seen a handful of times. The gene calls are TRBV12-3 or TRBV12-4 and TRBJ2-5; 10 nucleotides align to TRBD1. This CDR3 comprises 14 residues. V lost 5 bases, J lost 7 bases, and 7 bases stayed unmatched. CDR3: CASSKGQGSGTQYF. The DNA of the CDR3 is TGTGCCAGCAGTAAGGGACAGGGGAGCGGGACCCAGTACTTC.

This clonotype occurred a few times. This sequence joins TRBV21-1 and TRBJ2-1; the table calls TRBD1, which could not be checked here. TRBV21-1 counts as a pseudogene. The CDR3 covers 17 residues. The CDR3 reads CASSAPRGLVVYNEQFF. CDR3 bases: TGTGCCAGCAGCGCCCCCAGGGGGCTAGTGGTCTACAATGAGCAGTTCTTC.

The chain joins TRBV18 to TRBJ2-3; 9 bases match TRBD2. Germline V gene data show CDR1 as KGHSH and CDR2 as LQKENI. V was clipped by 1 base and J by 10 bases; unmatched bases: 6. The CDR3 has 14 residues. CDR3 region: CASSPLEREVAQYF. DNA of the CDR3: TGTGCCAGCTCACCACTCGAGCGGGAGGTTGCGCAGTATTTT.

This clonotype has just a few counts. The rearrangement links TRBV12-3 or TRBV12-4 to TRBJ2-7; 8 bases fit TRBD2. The CDR3 covers 14 residues. Trimming cost V 3 bases and J 5 bases; bases outside gene matches: 6. In DNA, the CDR3 is TGTGCCAGCAGTTTCGTGGCGGGAGGCCACGAGCAGTACTTC. Translated: CASSFVAGGHEQYF.

Written as DNA, the CDR3 is TGTGCCACCAGTGATCGCTACTACGAGCAGTACTTC. Protein sequence: CATSDRYYEQYF. The chain carries TRBV24-1 and TRBJ2-7; D is ambiguous. With 3 bases removed from V and 3 bases from J, the gap between germline ends came to 5 bases. Germline CDR1 is KGHDR and CDR2 is SFDVKD. This CDR3 spans 12 amino acids.

The chain joins TRBV29-1 to TRBJ2-3, with TRBD2 matching 13 bases. The CDR3 has 15 amino acids. Germline lookup yields CDR1 SQVTM and CDR2 ANQGSEA. The junction had 7 bases not matched to a gene; V was cut back by 4 bases and J by 6 bases. The CDR3 spells CSVVGVLAGGDTQYF. Written as DNA, the CDR3 is TGCAGCGTTGTCGGAGTACTAGCGGGAGGGGATACGCAGTATTTT.

This clonotype has only a few counts. This rearrangement joins TRBV4-2 to TRBJ2-5; 10 bases match TRBD2. V was clipped by 0 bases and J by 2 bases; unmatched bases: 0. The germline V gene has CDR1 LGHNA and CDR2 YNFKEQ. CDR3 length equals 15 residues. The CDR3: CASSQETSGQETQYF. For the CDR3, the DNA is TGTGCCAGCAGCCAAGAGACTAGCGGGCAAGAGACCCAGTACTTC.

The V call is TRBV7-6, the J call TRBJ2-1; 8 positions agree with TRBD2. J was trimmed by 14 bases and V by 1 base; bases with no gene match: 16. The germline V gene has CDR1 SGHVS and CDR2 FNYEAQ. This CDR3 has 16 amino acids. CDR3 nucleotide sequence: TGTGCCAGCAGCTTAGAACTTATAGCGGGACCTCAAGTTGAGTTCTTC. Its protein product is CASSLELIAGPQVEFF.